This record covers a single TCR beta chain. Its antigen is currently unknown. Time point here: patch test 1, 2 weeks after DPC sensitization. Treatment indicated: therapeutic diphenylcyclopropenone sensitization with weekly scalp DPC. TCRdb independently ran MiXCR on the RACE reads; one entry per CDR3 protein. The sample lists some 400,000 distinct CDR3 sequences, nearly 5% occurring once. CDR1 KGHDR and CDR2 SFDVKD come from the germline V gene. Trimming shortened V by 4 bases and J by 7 bases, and 10 bases separated the two germline ends. The CDR3 consists of 13 residues. The record originates from a study of human T cells and chemical hapten exposure. Study details: Patch tests of 0.01% DPC on the upper back were read at 6 days. Predominantly women, the patients had alopecia areata, totalis or universalis.

Study outcomes and limitations: TCRs above 1 in 1000 frequency did not change with DPC sensitization.

V gene TRBV24-1 combines with J gene TRBJ2-1, with D possibly matching TRBD2 (6 bases). Sequenced here: whole blood, sampled in connection with sensitization to the hapten diphenylcyclopropenone (DPC). This TCR derives from a woman in her fifties or sixties with alopecia areata. Some clones in this sample may be carry-over from other donors' samples. Written as DNA, the CDR3 is TGTGCCACCAGTGACGGGGGAACGAATGAGCAGTTCTTC. It encodes CATSDGGTNEQFF.